This T cell receptor beta chain comes out of a study of response to subunit inactivated influenza vaccine. The study's findings and limits: The authors proposed limited new T cell recruitment per seasonal influenza vaccination.

The CDR3 spans 14 residues. Germline trimming cut 8 bases from V and 8 bases from J; bases unmatched to any gene: 12. TCRdb re-called the RT-PCR reads through MiXCR, storing one row per CDR3 protein. Of about 300,000 distinct CDR3 sequences in the sample, about 20% were seen once. This clonotype was detected only a few times. The target antigen is unknown. V gene TRBV12-3 or TRBV12-4 combines with J gene TRBJ1-2, with TRBD1 identical over 9 bases. The receptor was isolated from a man aged 45 to 75 who received an inactivated influenza vaccine. The material was PBMCs from blood, obtained approximately 22 months after vaccination. CDR3 DNA: TGTGCCAGCCGGACAGGGGAAACTCGGGGCGGCTACACCTTC. Translation gives CASRTGETRGGYTF.